This T cell receptor (beta chain) comes out of a study of breast tumors, draining lymph nodes, adjacent tissues. Points from the study as a whole: Findings are consistent with lymph node origin and intratumoral expansion of most tumor T cells. The lymph node origin of tumor T cells was framed as consistent with a hypothesis, not demonstrated.

V lost 1 base, J lost 11 bases, and 17 bases lay in between. Germline V gene data show CDR1 as LNHDA and CDR2 as SQIVND (reference sequence). CDR3 size: 14 residues. Note on this clonotype: Its target is unknown.

TCRdb ran MiXCR on the multiplex PCR reads and lists one entry per CDR3 protein. The repertoire holds approximately 130,000 distinct CDR3 sequences, with 21% as singletons. The lymph nodes were axillary draining lymph nodes from breast cancer patients. The chain couples TRBV19 to TRBJ1-1; maybe TRBD1 (6 bases). The clonotype originates from a female donor with breast cancer. Some clones in this sample may be carry-over from other donors' samples. The specimen sequenced was axillary lymph node tissue. CDR3 bases: TGTGCCAGTAGTATAGCCAGGGGAGCGAGCCGGGCTTTCTTT. It encodes CASSIARGASRAFF.